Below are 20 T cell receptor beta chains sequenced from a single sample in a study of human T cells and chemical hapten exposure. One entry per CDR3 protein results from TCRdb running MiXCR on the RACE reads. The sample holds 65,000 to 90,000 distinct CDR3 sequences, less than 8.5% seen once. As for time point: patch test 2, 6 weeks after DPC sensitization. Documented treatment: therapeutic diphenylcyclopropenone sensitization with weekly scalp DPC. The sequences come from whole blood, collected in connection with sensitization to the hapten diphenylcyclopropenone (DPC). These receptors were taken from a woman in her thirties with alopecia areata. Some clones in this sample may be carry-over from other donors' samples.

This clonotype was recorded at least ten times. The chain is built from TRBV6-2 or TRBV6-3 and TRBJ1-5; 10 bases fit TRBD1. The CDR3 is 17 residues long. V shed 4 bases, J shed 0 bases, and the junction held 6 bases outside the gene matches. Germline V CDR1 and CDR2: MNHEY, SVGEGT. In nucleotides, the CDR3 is TGTGCCAGCAGTTTCTCCGGGACAGGGGCTAGCAATCAGCCCCAGCATTTT. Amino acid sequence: CASSFSGTGASNQPQHF.

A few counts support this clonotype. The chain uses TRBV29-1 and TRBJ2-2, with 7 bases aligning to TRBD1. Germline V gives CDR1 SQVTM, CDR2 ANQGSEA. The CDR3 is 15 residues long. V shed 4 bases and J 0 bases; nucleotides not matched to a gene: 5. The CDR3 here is CSVGVQGANTGELFF. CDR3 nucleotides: TGCAGCGTTGGGGTTCAGGGGGCGAACACCGGGGAGCTGTTTTTT.

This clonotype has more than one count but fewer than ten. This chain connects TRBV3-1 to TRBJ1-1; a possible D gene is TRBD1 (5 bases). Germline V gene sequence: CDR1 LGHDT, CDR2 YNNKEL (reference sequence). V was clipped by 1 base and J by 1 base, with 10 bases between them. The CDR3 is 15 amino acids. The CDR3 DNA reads TGTGCCAGCAGCCAAGGGGGCAGGCAGAACACTGAAGCTTTCTTT. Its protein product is CASSQGGRQNTEAFF.

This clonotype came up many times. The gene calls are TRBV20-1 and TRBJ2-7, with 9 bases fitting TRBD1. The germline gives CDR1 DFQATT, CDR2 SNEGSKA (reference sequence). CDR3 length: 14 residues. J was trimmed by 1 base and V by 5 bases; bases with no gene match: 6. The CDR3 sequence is CSAEPGTGSYEQYF. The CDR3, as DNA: TGCAGTGCTGAACCCGGGACAGGGTCCTACGAGCAGTACTTC.

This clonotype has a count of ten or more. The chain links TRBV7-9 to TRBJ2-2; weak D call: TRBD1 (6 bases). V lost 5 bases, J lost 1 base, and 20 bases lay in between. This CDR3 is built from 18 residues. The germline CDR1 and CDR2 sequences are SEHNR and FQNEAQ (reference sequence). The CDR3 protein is CASSTTGTPHGNTGELFF. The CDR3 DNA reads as TGTGCCAGCAGCACTACCGGGACACCTCACGGGAACACCGGGGAGCTGTTTTTT.

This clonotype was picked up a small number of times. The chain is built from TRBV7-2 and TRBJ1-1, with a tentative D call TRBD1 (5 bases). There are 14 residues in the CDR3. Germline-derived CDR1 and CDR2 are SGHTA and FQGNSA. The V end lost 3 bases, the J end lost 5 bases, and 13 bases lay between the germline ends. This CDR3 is CASSFGGMGTEAFF. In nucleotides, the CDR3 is TGTGCCAGCAGCTTTGGGGGTATGGGGACTGAAGCTTTCTTT.

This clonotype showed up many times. CDR3 sequence reads: CASSGQGGTDTQYF. CDR3 in DNA: TGTGCCAGCAGTGGACAGGGGGGCACAGATACGCAGTATTTT. The J gene is TRBJ2-3, the V gene TRBV2; 9 bases match TRBD1. V shed 4 bases, J shed 1 base, and the junction held 0 bases outside the gene matches. CDR1 SNHLY and CDR2 FYNNEI come from the germline V gene. The length of the CDR3 is 14 residues. Variable domain in full (rest from reference TRBV2 and TRBJ2-3): EPEVTQTPSHQVTQMGQEVILRCVPISNHLYFYWYRQILGQKVEFLVSFYNNEISEKSEIFDDQFSVERPDGSNFTLKIRSTKLEDSAMYFCASSGQGGTDTQYFGPGTRLTVL.

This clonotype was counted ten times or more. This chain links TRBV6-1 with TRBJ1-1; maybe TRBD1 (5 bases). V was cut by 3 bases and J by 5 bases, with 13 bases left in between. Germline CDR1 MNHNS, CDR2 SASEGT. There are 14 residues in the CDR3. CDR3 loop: CASSEPVRGTEAFF. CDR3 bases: TGTGCCAGCAGTGAGCCTGTTCGGGGGACTGAAGCTTTCTTT.

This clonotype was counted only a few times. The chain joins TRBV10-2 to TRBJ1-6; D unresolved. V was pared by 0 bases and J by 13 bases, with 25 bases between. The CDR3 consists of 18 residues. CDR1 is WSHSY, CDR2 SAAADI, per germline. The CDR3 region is CASSESVRTYLRVVPLHF. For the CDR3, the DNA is TGCGCCAGCAGTGAGTCGGTTCGGACCTACCTCCGGGTCGTGCCCCTCCACTTT.

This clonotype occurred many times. CDR3 DNA: TGTGCCAGCAGTACCCATGAGGGGCCCGAGCAGTACTTC. It translates to CASSTHEGPEQYF. The chain recombines TRBV12-3 or TRBV12-4 with TRBJ2-7; perhaps D is TRBD1 or TRBD2 (5 bases each). Deletions cut 5 bases from V and 6 bases from J, with 14 bases between. CDR3 length equals 13 residues.

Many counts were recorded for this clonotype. The CDR3 nucleotides are TGTGCCAGCAGTGAAGTGCCGGGACGGGGGAATGAAAAACTGTTTTTT. Protein sequence: CASSEVPGRGNEKLFF. The chain couples TRBV2 to TRBJ1-4, with D perhaps TRBD1 (5 bases). Trimming took off 1 base at V and 5 bases at J, with 14 bases between the two ends. The CDR3 has 16 amino acids. Germline CDR1 is SNHLY and CDR2 is FYNNEI.

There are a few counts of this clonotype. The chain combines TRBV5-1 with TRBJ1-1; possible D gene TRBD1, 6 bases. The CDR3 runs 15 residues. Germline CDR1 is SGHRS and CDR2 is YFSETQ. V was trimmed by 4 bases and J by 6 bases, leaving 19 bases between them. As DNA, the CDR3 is TGCGCCAGCAGCCCCGCGACAGGAGGCCCTTCTGAAGCTTTCTTT. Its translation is CASSPATGGPSEAFF.

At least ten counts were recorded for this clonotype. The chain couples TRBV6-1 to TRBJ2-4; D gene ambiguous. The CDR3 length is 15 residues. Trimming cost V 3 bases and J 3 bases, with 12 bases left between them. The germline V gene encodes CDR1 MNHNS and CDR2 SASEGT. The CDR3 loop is CASSEGWKDKNIQYF. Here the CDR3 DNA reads TGTGCCAGCAGTGAGGGGTGGAAGGACAAAAACATTCAGTACTTC.

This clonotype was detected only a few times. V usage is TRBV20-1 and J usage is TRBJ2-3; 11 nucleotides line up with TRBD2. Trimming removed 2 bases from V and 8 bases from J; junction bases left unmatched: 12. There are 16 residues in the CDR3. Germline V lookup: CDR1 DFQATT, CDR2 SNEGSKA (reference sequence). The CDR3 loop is CSARPPASGGRGTQYF. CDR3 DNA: TGCAGTGCTAGACCTCCGGCTAGCGGGGGGCGTGGTACGCAGTATTTT.

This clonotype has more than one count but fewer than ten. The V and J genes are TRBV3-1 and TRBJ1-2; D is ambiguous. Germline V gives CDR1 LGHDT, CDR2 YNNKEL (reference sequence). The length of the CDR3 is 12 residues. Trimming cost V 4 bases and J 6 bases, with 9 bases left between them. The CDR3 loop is CASSLPGDGYTF. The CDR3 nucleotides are TGTGCCAGCAGCCTTCCGGGAGATGGCTACACCTTC.

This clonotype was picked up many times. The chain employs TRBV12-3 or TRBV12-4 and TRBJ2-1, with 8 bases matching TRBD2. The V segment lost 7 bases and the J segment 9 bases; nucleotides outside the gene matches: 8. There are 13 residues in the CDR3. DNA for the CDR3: TGTGCCAGCACCCAGACTAGCGTGGGTGAGCAGTTCTTC. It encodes CASTQTSVGEQFF.

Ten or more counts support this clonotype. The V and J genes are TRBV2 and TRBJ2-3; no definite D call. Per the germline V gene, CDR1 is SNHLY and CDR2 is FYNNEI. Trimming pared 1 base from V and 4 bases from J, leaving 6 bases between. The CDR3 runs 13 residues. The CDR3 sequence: CASSEGIADTQYF. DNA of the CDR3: TGTGCCAGCAGTGAAGGAATTGCAGATACGCAGTATTTT.

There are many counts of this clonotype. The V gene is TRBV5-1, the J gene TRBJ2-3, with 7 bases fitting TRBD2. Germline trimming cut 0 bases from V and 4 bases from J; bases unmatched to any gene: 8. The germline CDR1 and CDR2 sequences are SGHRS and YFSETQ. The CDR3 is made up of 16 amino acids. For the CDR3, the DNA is TGCGCCAGCAGCTTGGCCTCGGCGGGGGATCCAGATACGCAGTATTTT. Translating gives CASSLASAGDPDTQYF.

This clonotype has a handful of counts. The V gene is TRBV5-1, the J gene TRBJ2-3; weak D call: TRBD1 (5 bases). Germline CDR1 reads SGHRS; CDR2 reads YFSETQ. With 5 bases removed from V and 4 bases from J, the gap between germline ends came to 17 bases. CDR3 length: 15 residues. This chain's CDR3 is CASREGVSRADTQYF. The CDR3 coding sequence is TGCGCCAGCAGGGAAGGGGTCAGTAGGGCAGATACGCAGTATTTT.

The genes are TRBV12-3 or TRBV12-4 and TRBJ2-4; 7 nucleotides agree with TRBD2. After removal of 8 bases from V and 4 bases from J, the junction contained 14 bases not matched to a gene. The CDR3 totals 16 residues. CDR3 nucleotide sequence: TGTGCCAGCGCTCTGTTTTCCGGGACTACTAAAAACATTCAGTACTTC. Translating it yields CASALFSGTTKNIQYF.